One sample yielded the 3 T cell receptor beta chains listed below, sequenced in a study of T cells in localized non-small cell lung cancer. Clones were sequenced by immunoSEQ multiplex PCR, and TCRdb holds only the in-frame ones, with some missing. The sample contains over a thousand clones, roughly a third of which appear only once. Sequencing was performed on normal lung tissue next to the tumor, taken before any cancer treatment. The receptors here all came from a female donor over 55 with stage II lung adenocarcinoma.

This clone was detected only a few times. The rearrangement joins TRBV11-3 to TRBJ1-1, with 7 bases that match TRBD1. Unmatched junction bases numbered 10, after V lost 1 base and J lost 8 bases. From germline, CDR1 is SGHNT and CDR2 YENEEA. This CDR3 contains 15 residues. The CDR3 loop reads CASSLGDRRRVEAFF. The CDR3 coding sequence is TGTGCCAGCAGCTTAGGGGACAGACGCAGAGTCGAAGCTTTCTTT.

V usage is TRBV9 and J usage is TRBJ1-1; D uncertain. Germline-derived CDR1 and CDR2 are SGDLS and YYNGEE. CDR3 length: 13 residues. Trimming took off 2 bases at V and 3 bases at J, with 8 bases between the two ends. The CDR3 spells CASSVQTDTEAFF. The CDR3 nucleotides read TGTGCCAGCAGCGTTCAAACAGACACTGAAGCTTTCTTT.

In its sample, this clone ranks as medium-sized (0.01 to 0.1%). The chain combines TRBV6-8 with TRBJ2-1; 7 nucleotides agree with TRBD2. The CDR3 runs 13 residues. Trimming cost V 6 bases and J 4 bases; bases outside gene matches: 3. From germline, CDR1 is MNHGY and CDR2 SAAAGT. The CDR3 protein is CASSRTRYNEQFF. The CDR3 DNA sequence: TGTGCCAGCAGCCGGACTAGATACAATGAGCAGTTCTTC.